The 10 T cell receptor beta chains below come from one sample, sequenced in a study of T-cell memory formation after mild COVID-19. In TCRdb, the 5' RACE reads were re-called with MiXCR into one record per CDR3 protein. The sample consists of about 430,000 distinct CDR3 sequences, roughly a quarter of them appearing once. The sample consisted of PBMCs or a T cell subset sorted from them (not recorded which). The receptors originated from an adult woman who had mild COVID-19 (a few samples of this study predate the infection). Cell type and time point are not known.

The sample holds a few counts of this clonotype. V gene TRBV18 combines with J gene TRBJ1-3; 7 bases align to TRBD1. The CDR3 has 14 amino acids. The V segment lost 3 bases and the J segment 1 base; nucleotides outside the gene matches: 0. Germline V lookup: CDR1 KGHSH, CDR2 LQKENI. CDR3 coding DNA: TGTGCCAGCTCACCGGACAGGTCTGGAAACACCATATATTTT. Its protein is CASSPDRSGNTIYF.

V is TRBV4-1 and J is TRBJ2-7; D may be TRBD1 (5 bases). Germline V CDR1 and CDR2: MGHRA, YSYEKL. There are 14 residues in the CDR3. V was shortened by 7 bases and J by 0 bases, with 13 bases between the two germline ends. The CDR3, as DNA: TGCGCCAGCACCCGACAGCTAAGCTCCTACGAGCAGTACTTC. Protein product: CASTRQLSSYEQYF.

This clonotype has a handful of counts. This CDR3 reads CATSEQGPPHATQYF. CDR3 DNA sequence: TGTGCCACCAGTGAACAGGGGCCCCCCCACGCTACGCAGTATTTT. The V and J genes are TRBV24-1 and TRBJ2-3; 7 bases map to TRBD1. V was pared by 4 bases and J by 8 bases, with 11 bases of the junction left unmatched. The CDR3 sequence is 15 residues long. Germline V gene lookup returns CDR1 KGHDR and CDR2 SFDVKD.

The chain has TRBV7-9 and TRBJ2-3, with D possibly being TRBD1 (5 bases). The CDR3 sequence is 15 residues long. The germline V and J ends were trimmed by 5 bases and 3 bases, with 15 bases remaining between them. Germline V gene lookup returns CDR1 SEHNR and CDR2 FQNEAQ (reference sequence). The chain's CDR3 is CASSKSAGMTDTQYF. DNA for the CDR3: TGTGCCAGCAGCAAGAGTGCAGGGATGACAGATACGCAGTATTTT.

The chain carries TRBV6-6 and TRBJ1-1; D possibly corresponds to TRBD1 (6 bases). The germline CDR1 and CDR2 sequences are MNHNY and SVGAGI (reference sequence). This CDR3 region has 13 residues. Deletions cut 7 bases from V and 3 bases from J, with 12 bases between. The CDR3 loop is CASTRTAYTEAFF. The CDR3 nucleotides are TGTGCCAGCACCAGGACAGCATACACTGAAGCTTTCTTT.

This clonotype was seen more than once but under ten times. V is TRBV5-1 and J is TRBJ2-2, with D tentatively TRBD1 (6 bases). This CDR3 contains 17 residues. V was clipped by 1 base and J by 4 bases, with 17 bases between them. Per germline, CDR1 SGHRS and CDR2 YFSETQ. This chain's CDR3 is CASSLYQSGATTGELFF. The CDR3 nucleotides are TGCGCCAGCAGCTTGTATCAGTCAGGGGCCACCACCGGGGAGCTGTTTTTT.

The chain combines TRBV7-2 with TRBJ2-5, with TRBD2 identical over 8 bases. The trim removed 1 base at V and 4 bases at J, leaving 8 bases unmatched. CDR3 length: 16 amino acids. Germline V lookup: CDR1 SGHTA, CDR2 FQGNSA. The CDR3 bases are TGTGCCAGCAGCTTAGGCCGTCGGGGGGGACTAGAGACCCAGTACTTC. It specifies CASSLGRRGGLETQYF.

This clonotype was recorded a few times. This rearrangement joins TRBV10-3 to TRBJ1-5; no firm D call. The CDR3 has 12 amino acids. V lost 4 bases to trimming and J lost 4 bases, with 5 bases between them. Germline CDR1 reads ENHRY; CDR2 reads SYGVKD. As DNA, the CDR3 is TGTGCCATCAGTGGACTGAATCAGCCCCAGCATTTT. Translation gives CAISGLNQPQHF.

This clonotype occurred many times. The V and J genes are TRBV19 and TRBJ2-3; D could derive from TRBD1 or TRBD2 (5 bases each). Per the germline V gene, CDR1 is LNHDA and CDR2 is SQIVND (reference sequence). Trimming left V 5 bases short and J 2 bases short, with 14 bases between. The CDR3 length is 15 residues. The CDR3 spells CASSSLGTPTDTQYF. Here the CDR3 DNA reads TGTGCCAGTAGTTCCCTCGGGACCCCCACAGATACGCAGTATTTT.

In regard to this clonotype: One end of the junction varies from germline; a read error may be responsible. This chain joins TRBV12-3 or TRBV12-4 and TRBJ2-2, with D tentatively TRBD2 (7 bases). The CDR3 is 17 residues long. For the CDR3, the DNA is TGTGCCAGCAGTTTATTCGCCCCAGGGAGGGACACCGGGGAGCTGATTTTT. This encodes CASSLFAPGRDTGELIF.